This paragraph reports one TCR beta chain. The V end lost 4 bases, the J end lost 3 bases, and 15 bases lay between the germline ends. This CDR3 contains 15 residues. Germline CDR1 reads MGHRA; CDR2 reads YSYEKL. In the authors' methods: The assay estimated nucleated cells by amplifying reference gene primers. Profiled with immunoSEQ multiplex PCR; TCRdb holds only in-frame clones, not every one. Clone size and the V and J calls come from that table; the DNA yielded D and trimming. The sample has fewer than 600,000 clones; 75% to 90% are singletons. This sample was taken from a study of blood T cell repertoires in COVID-19.

This TCR derives from a man aged 18 to 30 with COVID-19, enrolled during active disease. The rearrangement uses TRBV4-1 and TRBJ2-5, with D perhaps matching TRBD2 (6 bases). The specimen sequenced was peripheral blood. In nucleotides, the CDR3 is TGCGCCAGCAGCCTAGGATCGGGAGTTGAAGAGACCCAGTACTTC. Translating gives CASSLGSGVEETQYF.